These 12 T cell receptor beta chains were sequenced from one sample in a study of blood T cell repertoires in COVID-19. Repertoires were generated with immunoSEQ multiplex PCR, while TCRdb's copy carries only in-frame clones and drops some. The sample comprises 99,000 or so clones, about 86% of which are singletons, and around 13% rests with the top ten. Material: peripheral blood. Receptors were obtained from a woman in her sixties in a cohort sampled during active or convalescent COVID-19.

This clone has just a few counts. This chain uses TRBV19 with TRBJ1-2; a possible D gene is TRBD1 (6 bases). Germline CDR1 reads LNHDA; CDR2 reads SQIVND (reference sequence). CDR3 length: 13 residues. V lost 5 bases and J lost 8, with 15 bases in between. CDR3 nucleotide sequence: TGTGCCAGTAGTTTCAACAGGGCTGGGGGCTACACCTTC. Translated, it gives CASSFNRAGGYTF.

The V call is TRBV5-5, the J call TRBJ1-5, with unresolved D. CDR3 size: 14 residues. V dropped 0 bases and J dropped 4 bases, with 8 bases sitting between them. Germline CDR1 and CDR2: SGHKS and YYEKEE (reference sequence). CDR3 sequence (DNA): TGTGCCAGCAGCTTGGGTTTTCGGAATCAGCCCCAGCATTTT. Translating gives CASSLGFRNQPQHF.

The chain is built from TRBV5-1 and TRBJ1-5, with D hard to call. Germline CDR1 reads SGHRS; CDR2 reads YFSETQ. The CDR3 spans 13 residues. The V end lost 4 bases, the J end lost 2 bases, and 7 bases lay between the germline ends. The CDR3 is CASSREGNQPQHF. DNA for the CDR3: TGCGCCAGCAGCCGGGAAGGCAATCAGCCCCAGCATTTT. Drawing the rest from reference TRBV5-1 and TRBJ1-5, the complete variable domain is KAGVTQTPRYLIKTRGQQVTLSCSPISGHRSVSWYQQTPGQGLQFLFEYFSETQRNKGNFPGRFSGRQFSNSRSEMNVSTLELGDSALYLCASSREGNQPQHFGDGTRLSIL.

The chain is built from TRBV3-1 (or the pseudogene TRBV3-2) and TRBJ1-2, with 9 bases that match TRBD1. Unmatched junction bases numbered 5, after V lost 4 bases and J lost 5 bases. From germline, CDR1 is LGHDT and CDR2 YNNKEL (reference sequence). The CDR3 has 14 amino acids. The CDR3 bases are TGTGCCAGCAGCCCCGGGACAGGGAGTTATGGCTACACCTTC. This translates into CASSPGTGSYGYTF.

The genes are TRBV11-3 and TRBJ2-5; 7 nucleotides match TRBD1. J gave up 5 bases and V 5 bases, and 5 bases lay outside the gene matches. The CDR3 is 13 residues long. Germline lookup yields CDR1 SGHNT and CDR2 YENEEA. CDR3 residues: CASSLGGRETQYF. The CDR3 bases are TGTGCCAGCAGCCTAGGGGGCCGGGAGACCCAGTACTTC.

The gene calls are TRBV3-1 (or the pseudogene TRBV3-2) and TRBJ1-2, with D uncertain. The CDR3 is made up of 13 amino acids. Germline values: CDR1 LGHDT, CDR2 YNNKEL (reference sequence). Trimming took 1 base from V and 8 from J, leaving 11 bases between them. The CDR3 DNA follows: TGTGCCAGCAGCCAAGGGGCAAGCCTGGGCTACACCTTC. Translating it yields CASSQGASLGYTF.

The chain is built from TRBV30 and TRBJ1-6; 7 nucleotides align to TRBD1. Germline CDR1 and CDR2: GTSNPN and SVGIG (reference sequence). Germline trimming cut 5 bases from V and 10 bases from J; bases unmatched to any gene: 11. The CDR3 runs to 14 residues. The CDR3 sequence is CAWGGQLHGSPLHF. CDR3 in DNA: TGTGCCTGGGGGGGACAGCTCCATGGGTCACCCCTCCACTTT. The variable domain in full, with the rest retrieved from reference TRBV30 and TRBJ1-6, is SQTIHQWPATLVQPVGSPLSLECTVEGTSNPNLYWYRQAAGRGLQLLFYSVGIGQISSEVPQNLSASRPQDRQFILSSKKLLLSDSGFYLCAWGGQLHGSPLHFGNGTRLTVT.

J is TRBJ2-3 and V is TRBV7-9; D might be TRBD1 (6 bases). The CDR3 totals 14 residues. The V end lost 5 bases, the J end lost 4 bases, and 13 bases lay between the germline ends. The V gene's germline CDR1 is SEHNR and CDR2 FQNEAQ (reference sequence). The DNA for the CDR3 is TGTGCCAGCAGCCCAACAGGGAGCGCAGATACGCAGTATTTT. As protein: CASSPTGSADTQYF. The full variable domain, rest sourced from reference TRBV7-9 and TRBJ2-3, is DTGVSQNPRHKITKRGQNVTFRCDPISEHNRLYWYRQTLGQGPEFLTYFQNEAQLEKSRLLSDRFSAERPKGSFSTLEIQRTEQGDSAMYLCASSPTGSADTQYFGPGTRLTVL.

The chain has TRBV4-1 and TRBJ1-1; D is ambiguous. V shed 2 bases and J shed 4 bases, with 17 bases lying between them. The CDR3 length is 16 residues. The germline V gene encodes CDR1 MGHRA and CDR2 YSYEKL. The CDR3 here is CASSQTPASDVTEAFF. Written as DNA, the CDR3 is TGCGCCAGCAGCCAAACCCCGGCTAGCGATGTCACTGAAGCTTTCTTT.

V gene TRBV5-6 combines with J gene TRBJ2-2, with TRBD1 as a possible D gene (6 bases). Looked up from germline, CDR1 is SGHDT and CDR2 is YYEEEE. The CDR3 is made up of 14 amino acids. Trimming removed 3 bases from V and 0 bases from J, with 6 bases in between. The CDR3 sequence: CASSWTANTGELFF. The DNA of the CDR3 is TGTGCCAGCAGCTGGACAGCGAACACCGGGGAGCTGTTTTTT.

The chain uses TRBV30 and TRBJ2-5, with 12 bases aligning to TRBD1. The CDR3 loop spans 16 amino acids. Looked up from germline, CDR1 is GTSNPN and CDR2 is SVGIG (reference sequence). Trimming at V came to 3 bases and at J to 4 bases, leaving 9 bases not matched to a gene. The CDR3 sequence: CAWSPRDRGLRETQYF. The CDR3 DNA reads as TGTGCCTGGAGCCCCCGGGACAGGGGGCTTCGAGAGACCCAGTACTTC.

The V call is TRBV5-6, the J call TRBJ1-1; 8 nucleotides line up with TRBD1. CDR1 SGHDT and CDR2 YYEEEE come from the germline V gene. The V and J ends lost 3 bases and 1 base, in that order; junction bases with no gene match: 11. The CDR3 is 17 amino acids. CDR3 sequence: CASSSRGHMIRNTEAFF. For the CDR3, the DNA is TGTGCCAGCAGCTCCAGGGGGCATATGATAAGGAACACTGAAGCTTTCTTT. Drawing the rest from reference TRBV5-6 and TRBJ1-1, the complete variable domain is DAGVTQSPTHLIKTRGQQVTLRCSPKSGHDTVSWYQQALGQGPQFIFQYYEEEERQRGNFPDRFSGHQFPNYSSELNVNALLLGDSALYLCASSSRGHMIRNTEAFFGQGTRLTVV.